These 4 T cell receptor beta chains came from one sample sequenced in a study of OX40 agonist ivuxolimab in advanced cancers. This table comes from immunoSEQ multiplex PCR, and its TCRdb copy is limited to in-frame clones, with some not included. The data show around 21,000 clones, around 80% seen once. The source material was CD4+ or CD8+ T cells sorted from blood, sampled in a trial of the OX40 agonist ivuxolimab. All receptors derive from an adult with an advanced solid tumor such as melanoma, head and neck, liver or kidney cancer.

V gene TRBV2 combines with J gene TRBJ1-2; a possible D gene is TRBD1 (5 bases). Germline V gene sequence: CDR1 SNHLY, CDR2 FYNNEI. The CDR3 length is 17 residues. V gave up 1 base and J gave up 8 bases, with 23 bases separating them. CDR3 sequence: CASSEGFRRGRFVGYTF. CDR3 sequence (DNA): TGTGCCAGCAGTGAAGGGTTTAGGAGGGGAAGGTTCGTCGGCTACACCTTC.

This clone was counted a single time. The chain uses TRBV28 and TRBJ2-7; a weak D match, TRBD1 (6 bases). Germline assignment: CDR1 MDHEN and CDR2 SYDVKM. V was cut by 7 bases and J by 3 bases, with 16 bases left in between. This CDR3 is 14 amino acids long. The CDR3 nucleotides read TGTGCCAGCACCTCACCCCAGGGGAACTACGAGCAGTACTTC. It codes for CASTSPQGNYEQYF. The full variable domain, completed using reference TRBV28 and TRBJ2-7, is DVKVTQSSRYLVKRTGEKVFLECVQDMDHENMFWYRQDPGLGLRLIYFSYDVKMKEKGDIPEGYSVSREKKERFSLILESASTNQTSMYLCASTSPQGNYEQYFGPGTRLTVT.

CDR3: CASAELPGQFNSPLHF. The CDR3 coding sequence is TGTGCCAGCGCTGAACTCCCCGGACAGTTTAATTCACCCCTCCACTTT. The chain joins TRBV2 to TRBJ1-6, with a tentative D call TRBD1 (6 bases). The germline V gene has CDR1 SNHLY and CDR2 FYNNEI. The CDR3 is 16 amino acids. Deletions cut 8 bases from V and 6 bases from J, with 20 bases between. Supplemented by reference TRBV2 and TRBJ1-6, the full variable domain reads EPEVTQTPSHQVTQMGQEVILRCVPISNHLYFYWYRQILGQKVEFLVSFYNNEISEKSEIFDDQFSVERPDGSNFTLKIRSTKLEDSAMYFCASAELPGQFNSPLHFGNGTRLTVT.

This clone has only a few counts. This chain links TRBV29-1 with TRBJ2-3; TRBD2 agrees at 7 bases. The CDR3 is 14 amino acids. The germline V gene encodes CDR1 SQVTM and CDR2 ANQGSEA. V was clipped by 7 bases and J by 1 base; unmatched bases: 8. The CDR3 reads CSAPSSGRTDTQYF. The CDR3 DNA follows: TGCAGCGCTCCATCTAGCGGACGCACAGATACGCAGTATTTT.